What follows are 10 T cell receptor beta chains derived from one specimen sequenced in a study of blood T cells in healthy people across ages (dated by TCRdb to the mid-2010s). The library relied on 5' RACE. TCRdb lists the instrument as Illumina HiSeq 2500. A second PCR of roughly 7 to 11 cycles was performed with a sample-barcoded 5' primer and a J-beta primer mix. In TCRdb, the public reads were trimmed at Q25 with fastp and aligned with MiXCR, with productive beta chains retained. Merged by CDR3 protein, the rows form single entries marked with the most common genes and DNA. In all, the sample holds 800,000 or so distinct CDR3 sequences, and about 25% of those were seen once. Roughly 3.8% of the sample lies in the top ten. These data are also associated with another study on T cells of mothers and their children.

Specimen: blood. Every receptor here comes from a boy under 18 in good health.

The chain has TRBV6-2 or TRBV6-3 and TRBJ2-5; perhaps TRBD1 as D (5 bases). The J call may not be correct, given that the DNA end is closer to TRBJ2-1. The length of the CDR3 is 13 residues. CDR1 MNHEY and CDR2 SVGEGT come from the germline V gene. CDR3 DNA: TGTGCCAGCAGTTACACTGATCAGGGTGAGCAGTTCTTC. Protein product: CASSYTDQGEQFF.

A few counts support this clonotype. V is TRBV5-1 and J is TRBJ2-7, with TRBD1 matching 10 bases. CDR3 length equals 15 residues. Germline assignment: CDR1 SGHRS and CDR2 YFSETQ. The V and J ends lost 4 bases and 2 bases, in that order; junction bases with no gene match: 6. The CDR3 loop reads CASSGGQGVTYEQYF. The CDR3 DNA sequence: TGCGCCAGCAGCGGCGGACAGGGGGTGACCTACGAGCAGTACTTC. Looking up the rest from reference TRBV5-1 and TRBJ2-7 gives the full variable domain: KAGVTQTPRYLIKTRGQQVTLSCSPISGHRSVSWYQQTPGQGLQFLFEYFSETQRNKGNFPGRFSGRQFSNSRSEMNVSTLELGDSALYLCASSGGQGVTYEQYFGPGTRLTVT.

This clonotype was detected only a few times. This sequence joins TRBV10-2 and TRBJ2-7, with a tentative D call TRBD1 (6 bases). Matching the DNA end better, TRBJ2-5 makes the J call doubtful. The germline gives CDR1 WSHSY, CDR2 SAAADI. The CDR3 consists of 15 residues. CDR3 nucleotides: TGCGCCAGCAGTGGAGATGAGGGGGATCGCGAGACCCAGTACTTC. Protein sequence: CASSGDEGDRETQYF.

The chain uses TRBV10-3 and TRBJ2-1; perhaps TRBD1 as D (6 bases). CDR1 ENHRY and CDR2 SYGVKD come from the germline V gene. V was clipped by 6 bases and J by 7 bases, with 19 bases between them. This CDR3 contains 15 residues. This chain's CDR3 is CAIRSGQGRGNEQFF. The CDR3 DNA is TGTGCCATCAGGTCAGGGCAGGGGCGTGGGAATGAGCAGTTCTTC.

The rearrangement links TRBV2 to TRBJ1-5; 9 nucleotides align to TRBD1. The V and J ends lost 6 bases and 9 bases, in that order; junction bases with no gene match: 12. CDR3 size: 15 residues. Germline V gives CDR1 SNHLY, CDR2 FYNNEI. The CDR3 DNA reads TGTGCCAGCAGCCCGACAGGGGGTCCCTTCAGGCCCCAGCATTTT. This sequence encodes CASSPTGGPFRPQHF.

This clonotype was detected a few times. The chain recombines TRBV2 with TRBJ2-5; D might be TRBD2 (6 bases). TRBJ2-1 matches the DNA end more closely, so the J call is doubtful. The CDR3 is made up of 14 amino acids. Per germline, CDR1 SNHLY and CDR2 FYNNEI. The chain's CDR3 is CASMGGRLRNEQFF. As DNA, the CDR3 is TGTGCCAGCATGGGGGGAAGGTTAAGGAATGAGCAGTTCTTC.

The chain uses TRBV19 and TRBJ1-5; D is unclear. The germline CDR1 and CDR2 sequences are LNHDA and SQIVND (reference sequence). The CDR3 is 18 residues long. With 3 bases removed from V and 0 bases from J, the gap between germline ends came to 18 bases. The CDR3 protein is CASSMEAPSVNSNQPQHF. The CDR3 DNA follows: TGTGCCAGTAGTATGGAGGCCCCCTCCGTCAATAGCAATCAGCCCCAGCATTTT.

This clonotype has just a few counts. This chain joins TRBV11-2 and TRBJ2-5; D gene unclear. The CDR3 contains 13 residues. In germline, CDR1 is SGHAT, CDR2 FQNNGV. With 4 bases removed from V and 4 bases from J, the gap between germline ends came to 10 bases. This CDR3 is CASSYSFGETQYF. The DNA for the CDR3 is TGTGCCAGCAGCTACTCTTTCGGAGAGACCCAGTACTTC.

This clonotype was detected only a few times. The chain recombines TRBV12-3 or TRBV12-4 with TRBJ2-7; a weak D match, TRBD2 (5 bases). This CDR3 has 12 amino acids. V lost 6 bases, J lost 3 bases, and 9 bases lay in between. The CDR3 is CASRSDFYEQYF. CDR3 DNA: TGTGCCAGCAGATCGGACTTCTACGAGCAGTACTTC.

The chain carries TRBV10-2 and TRBJ1-2; D unresolved. Trimming shortened V by 2 bases and J by 8 bases, and 6 bases separated the two germline ends. Germline lookup yields CDR1 WSHSY and CDR2 SAAADI. The length of the CDR3 is 11 residues. CDR3 sequence reads: CASSEGVGYTF. CDR3 bases: TGCGCCAGCAGTGAGGGGGTCGGCTACACCTTC.